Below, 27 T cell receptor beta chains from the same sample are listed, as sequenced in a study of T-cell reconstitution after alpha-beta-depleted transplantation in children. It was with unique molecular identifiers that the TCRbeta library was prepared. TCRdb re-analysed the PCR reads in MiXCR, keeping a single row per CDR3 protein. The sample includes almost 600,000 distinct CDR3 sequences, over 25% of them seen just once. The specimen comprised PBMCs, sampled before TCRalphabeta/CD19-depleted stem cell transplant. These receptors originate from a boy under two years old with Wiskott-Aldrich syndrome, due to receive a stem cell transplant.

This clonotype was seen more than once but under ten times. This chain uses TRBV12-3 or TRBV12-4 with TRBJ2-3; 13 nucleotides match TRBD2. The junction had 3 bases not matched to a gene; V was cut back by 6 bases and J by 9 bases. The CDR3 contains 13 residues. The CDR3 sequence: CASRLAGGPTQYF. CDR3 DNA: TGTGCCAGCAGACTAGCGGGAGGGCCGACGCAGTATTTT.

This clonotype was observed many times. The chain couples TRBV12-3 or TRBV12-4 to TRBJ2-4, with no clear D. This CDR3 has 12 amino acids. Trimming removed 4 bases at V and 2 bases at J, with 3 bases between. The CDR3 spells CASSYSKNIQYF. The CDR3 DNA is TGTGCCAGCAGTTATTCCAAAAACATTCAGTACTTC.

The CDR3 bases are TGCAGTGCTAGATGGCTAGCGGGAGGGCCACGCACCGGGGAGCTGTTTTTT. The encoded protein is CSARWLAGGPRTGELFF. This chain joins TRBV20-1 and TRBJ2-2, with 12 bases identical to TRBD2. The J segment lost 4 bases and the V segment lost 2 bases, leaving 8 bases of the junction unmatched. Germline V gene data show CDR1 as DFQATT and CDR2 as SNEGSKA (reference sequence). This CDR3 contains 17 residues.

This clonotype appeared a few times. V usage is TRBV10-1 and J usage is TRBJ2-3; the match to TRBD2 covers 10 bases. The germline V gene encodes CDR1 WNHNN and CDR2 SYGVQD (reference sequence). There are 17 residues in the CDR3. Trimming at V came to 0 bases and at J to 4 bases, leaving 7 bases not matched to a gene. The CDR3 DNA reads TGCGCCAGCAGTGAGTCGCAGGGACTAGCGAAGGCAGATACGCAGTATTTT. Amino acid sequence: CASSESQGLAKADTQYF.

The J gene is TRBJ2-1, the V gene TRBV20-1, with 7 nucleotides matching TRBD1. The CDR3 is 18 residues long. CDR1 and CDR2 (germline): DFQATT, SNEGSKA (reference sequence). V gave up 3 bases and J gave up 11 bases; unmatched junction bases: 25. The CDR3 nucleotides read TGCAGTGCTAGGGGGCGTTCAGATCCGGGACAGACCGTGGTTCAGCAGTTCTTC. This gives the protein CSARGRSDPGQTVVQQFF.

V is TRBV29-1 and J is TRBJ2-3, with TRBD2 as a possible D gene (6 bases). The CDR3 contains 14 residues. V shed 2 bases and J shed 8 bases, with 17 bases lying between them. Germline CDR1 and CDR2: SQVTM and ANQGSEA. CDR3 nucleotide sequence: TGCAGCGTTGAAAGGCGGGACCAGCACGGTACGCAGTATTTT. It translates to CSVERRDQHGTQYF.

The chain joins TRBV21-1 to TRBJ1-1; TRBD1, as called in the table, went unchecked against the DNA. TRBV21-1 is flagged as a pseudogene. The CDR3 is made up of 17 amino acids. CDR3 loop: CASSKVGTGGKNTEAFF. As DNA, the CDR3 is TGTGCCAGCAGCAAAGTAGGGACAGGGGGCAAGAACACTGAAGCTTTCTTT.

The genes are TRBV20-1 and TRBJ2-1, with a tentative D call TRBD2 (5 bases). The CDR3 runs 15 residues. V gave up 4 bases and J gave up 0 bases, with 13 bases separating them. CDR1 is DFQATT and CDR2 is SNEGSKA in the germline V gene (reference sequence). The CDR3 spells CSATSLASSYNEQFF. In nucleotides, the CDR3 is TGCAGTGCTACTTCGCTAGCCAGCTCCTACAATGAGCAGTTCTTC.

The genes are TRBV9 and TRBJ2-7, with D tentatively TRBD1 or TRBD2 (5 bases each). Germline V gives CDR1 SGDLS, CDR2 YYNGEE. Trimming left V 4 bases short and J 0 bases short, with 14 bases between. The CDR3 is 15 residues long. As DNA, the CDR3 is TGTGCCAGCAGCCTCCGAGGGGAGACCTCCTACGAGCAGTACTTC. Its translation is CASSLRGETSYEQYF. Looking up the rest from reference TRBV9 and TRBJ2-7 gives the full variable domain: DSGVTQTPKHLITATGQRVTLRCSPRSGDLSVYWYQQSLDQGLQFLIQYYNGEERAKGNILERFSAQQFPDLHSELNLSSLELGDSALYFCASSLRGETSYEQYFGPGTRLTVT.

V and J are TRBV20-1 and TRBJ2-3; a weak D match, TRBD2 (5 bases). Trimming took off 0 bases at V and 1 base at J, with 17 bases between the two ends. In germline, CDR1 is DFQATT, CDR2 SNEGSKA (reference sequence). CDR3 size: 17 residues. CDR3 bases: TGCAGTGCTAGAGATTTCTTATCTGTGGGAGGCACAGATACGCAGTATTTT. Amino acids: CSARDFLSVGGTDTQYF.

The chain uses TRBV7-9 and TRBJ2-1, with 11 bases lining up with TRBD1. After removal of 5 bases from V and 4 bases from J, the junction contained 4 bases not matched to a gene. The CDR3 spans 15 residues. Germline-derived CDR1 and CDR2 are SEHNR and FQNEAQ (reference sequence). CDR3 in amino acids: CASSGGQGGYNEQFF. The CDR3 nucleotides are TGTGCCAGCAGCGGGGGACAGGGGGGGTACAATGAGCAGTTCTTC.

CDR3 in DNA: TGTGCCAGCATTCGAGGGAGTGAGCAGTTCTTC. Residues: CASIRGSEQFF. This chain connects TRBV7-2 to TRBJ2-1; tentative D call: TRBD2 (5 bases). CDR3 length: 11 residues. Trimming pared 7 bases from V and 9 bases from J, leaving 10 bases between. Germline CDR1 reads SGHTA; CDR2 reads FQGNSA.

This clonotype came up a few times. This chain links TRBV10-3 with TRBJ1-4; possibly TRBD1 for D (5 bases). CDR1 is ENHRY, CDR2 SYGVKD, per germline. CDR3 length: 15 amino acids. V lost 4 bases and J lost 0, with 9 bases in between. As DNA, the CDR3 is TGTGCCATCAGTGCAGGGATCCCAACTAATGAAAAACTGTTTTTT. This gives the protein CAISAGIPTNEKLFF.

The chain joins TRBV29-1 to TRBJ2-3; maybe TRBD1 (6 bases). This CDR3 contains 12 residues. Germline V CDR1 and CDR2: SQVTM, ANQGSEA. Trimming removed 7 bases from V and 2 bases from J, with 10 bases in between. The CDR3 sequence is CSDREITDTQYF. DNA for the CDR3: TGCAGCGACAGGGAGATCACAGATACGCAGTATTTT.

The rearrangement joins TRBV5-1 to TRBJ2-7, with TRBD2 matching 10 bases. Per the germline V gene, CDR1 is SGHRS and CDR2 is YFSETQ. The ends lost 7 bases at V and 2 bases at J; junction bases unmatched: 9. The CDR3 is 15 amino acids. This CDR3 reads CASQPLAGVPYEQYF. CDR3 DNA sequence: TGCGCCAGCCAACCGCTAGCGGGAGTACCCTACGAGCAGTACTTC. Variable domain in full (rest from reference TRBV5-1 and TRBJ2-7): KAGVTQTPRYLIKTRGQQVTLSCSPISGHRSVSWYQQTPGQGLQFLFEYFSETQRNKGNFPGRFSGRQFSNSRSEMNVSTLELGDSALYLCASQPLAGVPYEQYFGPGTRLTVT.

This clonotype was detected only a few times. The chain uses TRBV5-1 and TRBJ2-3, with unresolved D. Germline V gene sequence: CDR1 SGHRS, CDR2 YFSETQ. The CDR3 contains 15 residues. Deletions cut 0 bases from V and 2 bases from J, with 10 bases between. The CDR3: CASSLARITTDTQYF. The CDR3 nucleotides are TGCGCCAGCAGCTTGGCTCGGATAACCACAGATACGCAGTATTTT.

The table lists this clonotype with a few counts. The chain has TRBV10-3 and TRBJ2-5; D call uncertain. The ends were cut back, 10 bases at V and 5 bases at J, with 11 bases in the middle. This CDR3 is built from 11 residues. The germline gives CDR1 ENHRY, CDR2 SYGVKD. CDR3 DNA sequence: TGTGCCACCAGAGTTGGGGAGACCCAGTACTTC. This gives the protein CATRVGETQYF.

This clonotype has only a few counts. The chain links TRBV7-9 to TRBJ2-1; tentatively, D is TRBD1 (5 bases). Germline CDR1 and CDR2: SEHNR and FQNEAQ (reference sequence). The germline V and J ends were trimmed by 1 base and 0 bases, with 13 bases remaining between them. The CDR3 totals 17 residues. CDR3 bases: TGTGCCAGCAGCTTAGTTAGGGGCGGAAGCTCCTACAATGAGCAGTTCTTC. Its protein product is CASSLVRGGSSYNEQFF.

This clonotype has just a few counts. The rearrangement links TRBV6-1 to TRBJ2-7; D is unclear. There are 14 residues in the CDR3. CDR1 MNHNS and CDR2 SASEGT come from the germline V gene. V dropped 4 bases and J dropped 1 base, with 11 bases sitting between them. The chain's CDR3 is CASSAASYSYEQYF. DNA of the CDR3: TGTGCCAGCAGTGCGGCTAGTTATTCCTACGAGCAGTACTTC.

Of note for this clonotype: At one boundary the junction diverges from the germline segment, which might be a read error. The DNA of the CDR3 is TGCGCCAGCGGCTTCGGGACTAGCGGGAGGGCCGTGGTGGGTGAGCAGTTCTTC. This sequence encodes CASGFGTSGRAVVGEQFF. The J gene is TRBJ2-1, the V gene TRBV5-1, with 16 bases matching TRBD2. The CDR3 has 18 amino acids. CDR1 and CDR2 from the germline V gene are SGHRS and YFSETQ.

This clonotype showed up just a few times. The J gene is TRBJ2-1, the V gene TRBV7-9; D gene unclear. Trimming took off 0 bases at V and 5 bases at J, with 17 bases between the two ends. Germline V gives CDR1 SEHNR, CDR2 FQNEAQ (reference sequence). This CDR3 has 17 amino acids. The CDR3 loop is CASSLAFRLRPHNEQFF. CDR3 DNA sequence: TGTGCCAGCAGCTTAGCTTTCCGTCTTAGGCCTCACAATGAGCAGTTCTTC.

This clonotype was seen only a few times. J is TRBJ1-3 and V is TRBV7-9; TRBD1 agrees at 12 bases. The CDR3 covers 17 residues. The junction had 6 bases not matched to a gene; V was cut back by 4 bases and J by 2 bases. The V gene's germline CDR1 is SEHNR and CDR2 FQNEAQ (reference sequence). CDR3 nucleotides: TGTGCCAGCAGCTCGTCGGGACAGGGGGCGCCTGGAAACACCATATATTTT. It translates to CASSSSGQGAPGNTIYF.

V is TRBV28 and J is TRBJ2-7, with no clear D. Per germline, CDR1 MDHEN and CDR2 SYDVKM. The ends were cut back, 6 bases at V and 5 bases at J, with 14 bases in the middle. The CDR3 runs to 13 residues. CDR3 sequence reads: CASRPLGLNEQYF. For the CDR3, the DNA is TGTGCCAGCAGGCCCTTGGGTCTAAACGAGCAGTACTTC.

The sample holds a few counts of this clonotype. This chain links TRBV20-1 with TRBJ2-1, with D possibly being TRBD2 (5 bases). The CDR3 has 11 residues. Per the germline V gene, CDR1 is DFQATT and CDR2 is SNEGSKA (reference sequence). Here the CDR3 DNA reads TGCACCCCGGGAAACTACAATGAGCAGTTCTTC. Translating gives CTPGNYNEQFF.

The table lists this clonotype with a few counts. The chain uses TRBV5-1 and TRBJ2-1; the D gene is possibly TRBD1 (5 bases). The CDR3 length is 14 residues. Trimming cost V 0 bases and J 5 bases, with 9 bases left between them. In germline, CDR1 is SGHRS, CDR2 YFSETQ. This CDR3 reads CASSLVGANNEQFF. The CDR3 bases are TGCGCCAGCAGCTTGGTTGGGGCAAACAATGAGCAGTTCTTC.

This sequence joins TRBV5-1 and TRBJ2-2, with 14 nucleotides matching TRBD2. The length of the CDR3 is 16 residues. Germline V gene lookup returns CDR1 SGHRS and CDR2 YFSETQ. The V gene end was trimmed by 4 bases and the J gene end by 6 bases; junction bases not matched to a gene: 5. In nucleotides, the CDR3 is TGCGCCAGCAGCGAGGGACTAGCGGGAGCCGCCGGGGAGCTGTTTTTT. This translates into CASSEGLAGAAGELFF.

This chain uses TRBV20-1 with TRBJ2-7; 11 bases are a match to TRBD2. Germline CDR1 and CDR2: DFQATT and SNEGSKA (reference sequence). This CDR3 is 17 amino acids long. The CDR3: CCARDIIAGGISYEQYF. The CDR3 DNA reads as TGCTGCGCTAGAGATATTATAGCGGGAGGGATCTCCTACGAGCAGTACTTC.